This passage covers 29 T cell receptor beta chains from one sample sequenced in a study of stem cell transplantation in POMP-related autoinflammatory disease. Measured with immunoSEQ multiplex PCR; TCRdb has only the in-frame clones, and not every one. The repertoire consists of some 68,000 clones, with roughly 88% occurring once and the leading ten covering about 0.66%. The specimen comprised CD4+ T cells from PBMCs, sampled after stem cell transplantation. These receptors were obtained from a human patient with POMP-related autoinflammation and immune dysregulation (PRAID). Some of the T cells might come from the graft donor.

This chain connects TRBV5-1 to TRBJ2-3, with TRBD1 matching over 7 bases. The CDR3 extends over 14 amino acids. The V gene's germline CDR1 is SGHRS and CDR2 YFSETQ. V shed 8 bases and J 1 base; nucleotides not matched to a gene: 7. The chain's CDR3 is CASSQGYGTDTQYF. DNA for the CDR3: TGCGCCAGTTCACAGGGGTATGGCACAGATACGCAGTATTTT. Full variable domain (missing parts from reference TRBV5-1 and TRBJ2-3): KAGVTQTPRYLIKTRGQQVTLSCSPISGHRSVSWYQQTPGQGLQFLFEYFSETQRNKGNFPGRFSGRQFSNSRSEMNVSTLELGDSALYLCASSQGYGTDTQYFGPGTRLTVL.

This clone was observed a handful of times. The gene calls are TRBV10-2 and TRBJ1-3; no definite D call. The CDR3 is 16 residues long. Trimming took off 5 bases at V and 1 base at J, with 15 bases between the two ends. Germline CDR1 and CDR2: WSHSY and SAAADI. Here the CDR3 reads CASSNRRLVSGNTIYF. The CDR3 DNA reads TGCGCCAGCAGTAATCGGCGACTTGTGTCTGGAAACACCATATATTTT.

The chain has TRBV29-1 and TRBJ1-2; D remains ambiguous. The CDR3 totals 11 residues. V was shortened by 5 bases and J by 3 bases, with 7 bases between the two germline ends. Germline assignment: CDR1 SQVTM and CDR2 ANQGSEA. CDR3 sequence (DNA): TGCAGCGTTATCGGATACTATGGCTACACCTTC. This codes for CSVIGYYGYTF.

V gene TRBV18 combines with J gene TRBJ1-5; 7 bases agree with TRBD1. This CDR3 comprises 14 residues. V trimming: 3 bases; J trimming: 9 bases; junction bases outside the gene matches: 8. CDR1 and CDR2 (germline): KGHSH, LQKENI. Here the CDR3 DNA reads TGTGCCAGCTCACCCTGGACAGGCCCAGGGCCCCAGCATTTT. Protein product: CASSPWTGPGPQHF.

The rearrangement links TRBV5-6 to TRBJ2-3; a possible D gene is TRBD2 (5 bases). The CDR3 is 14 residues long. Per the germline V gene, CDR1 is SGHDT and CDR2 is YYEEEE. Trimming stripped 1 base from V and 4 bases from J, with 10 bases between. CDR3 sequence: CASSLYPGSDTQYF. DNA of the CDR3: TGTGCCAGCAGCTTGTACCCGGGGTCAGATACGCAGTATTTT.

The genes are TRBV2 and TRBJ2-2; 7 nucleotides agree with TRBD2. CDR1 is SNHLY, CDR2 FYNNEI, per germline. This CDR3 is built from 13 residues. J was trimmed by 7 bases and V by 7 bases; bases with no gene match: 6. CDR3 sequence: CASTRSGDGELFF. DNA for the CDR3: TGTGCCAGCACCCGAAGCGGGGACGGGGAGCTGTTTTTT.

The V and J genes are TRBV25-1 and TRBJ1-5; D possibly corresponds to TRBD1 (6 bases). Germline V lookup: CDR1 MGHDK, CDR2 SYGVNS. V lost 2 bases, J lost 7 bases, and 15 bases lay in between. The CDR3 has 15 amino acids. The CDR3 spells CASSEEGGGLQPQHF. The CDR3 DNA sequence: TGTGCCAGCAGTGAAGAAGGGGGGGGCTTACAGCCCCAGCATTTT.

The rearrangement links TRBV5-1 to TRBJ1-3; 7 nucleotides align to TRBD1. The CDR3 runs 14 residues. Unmatched junction bases numbered 5, after V lost 4 bases and J lost 4 bases. CDR1 is SGHRS and CDR2 is YFSETQ in the germline V gene. CDR3 DNA sequence: TGCGCCAGCAGCCTGGACAGGACAGGAAACACCATATATTTT. Amino acid sequence: CASSLDRTGNTIYF.

The V and J genes are TRBV3-1 (or the pseudogene TRBV3-2) and TRBJ2-1; D might be TRBD1 (6 bases). Germline V gives CDR1 LGHDT, CDR2 YNNKEL (reference sequence). The CDR3 is 13 amino acids. The V end lost 2 bases, the J end lost 16 bases, and 18 bases lay between the germline ends. The CDR3 protein is CASSQTHREGDFF. For the CDR3, the DNA is TGTGCCAGCAGCCAAACCCACAGGGAAGGTGATTTCTTC.

The chain has TRBV28 and TRBJ1-2; D unclear. Germline CDR1 reads MDHEN; CDR2 reads SYDVKM. The CDR3 consists of 12 residues. Trimming left V 2 bases short and J 5 bases short, with 6 bases between. CDR3 DNA sequence: TGTGCCAGCAGTTTACCCGGGTATGGCTACACCTTC. Translated: CASSLPGYGYTF.

J is TRBJ1-5 and V is TRBV28, with D possibly matching TRBD1 (5 bases). V was cut by 6 bases and J by 5 bases, with 8 bases left in between. The germline V gene has CDR1 MDHEN and CDR2 SYDVKM. This CDR3 has 12 amino acids. CDR3 amino acids: CASSTGYQPQHF. The CDR3, as DNA: TGTGCCAGCAGCACAGGATATCAGCCCCAGCATTTT. The variable domain in full, completed from reference TRBV28 and TRBJ1-5, reads DVKVTQSSRYLVKRTGEKVFLECVQDMDHENMFWYRQDPGLGLRLIYFSYDVKMKEKGDIPEGYSVSREKKERFSLILESASTNQTSMYLCASSTGYQPQHFGDGTRLSIL.

The chain links TRBV5-1 to TRBJ1-5, with D hard to call. The V gene's germline CDR1 is SGHRS and CDR2 YFSETQ. The CDR3 has 14 residues. V was clipped by 4 bases and J by 6 bases, with 14 bases between them. The CDR3 DNA is TGCGCCAGCAGCCAGGAGGGCGGGATTCAGCCCCAGCATTTT. It specifies CASSQEGGIQPQHF.

The CDR3 reads CASSFPTRNEKLFF. The CDR3 DNA follows: TGTGCCAGCAGTTTCCCCACTCGAAATGAAAAACTGTTTTTT. This chain uses TRBV28 with TRBJ1-4; D not resolved. Germline loops: CDR1 MDHEN, CDR2 SYDVKM. Trimming took 3 bases from V and 5 from J, leaving 10 bases between them. The length of the CDR3 is 14 residues.

This clone was detected once. The chain employs TRBV5-1 and TRBJ1-3; possibly TRBD1 for D (6 bases). Germline loops: CDR1 SGHRS, CDR2 YFSETQ. Trimming removed 0 bases at V and 4 bases at J, with 11 bases between. The CDR3 sequence is 15 residues long. CDR3 amino acids: CASSLAGTPGNTIYF. DNA for the CDR3: TGCGCCAGCAGCTTGGCCGGGACACCCGGAAACACCATATATTTT.

This sequence joins TRBV7-3 and TRBJ2-2, with 7 nucleotides matching TRBD1. Trimming cost V 5 bases and J 4 bases; bases outside gene matches: 4. The CDR3 length is 14 residues. Germline CDR1 and CDR2: SGHTA and FQGTGA. The chain's CDR3 is CASSEGTVTGELFF. CDR3 coding DNA: TGTGCCAGCAGCGAGGGGACAGTCACCGGGGAGCTGTTTTTT.

This clone was counted once. This chain connects TRBV4-2 to TRBJ1-2, with a possible D match to TRBD1 (5 bases). The CDR3 consists of 13 residues. Trimming took 1 base from V and 8 from J, leaving 11 bases between them. In germline, CDR1 is LGHNA, CDR2 YNFKEQ. The CDR3 DNA follows: TGTGCCAGCAGCCAAGGGGGGGTGGAGGGCTACACCTTC. Its translation: CASSQGGVEGYTF.

This rearrangement joins TRBV10-3 to TRBJ2-1, with 15 bases that match TRBD2. Germline lookup yields CDR1 ENHRY and CDR2 SYGVKD. V trimming: 6 bases; J trimming: 3 bases; junction bases outside the gene matches: 3. The CDR3 is made up of 16 amino acids. The CDR3 spells CAIRGTSGRNYNEQFF. CDR3 DNA sequence: TGTGCCATCAGGGGGACTAGCGGGAGGAACTACAATGAGCAGTTCTTC.

The chain recombines TRBV5-1 with TRBJ2-3; TRBD1 matches at 8 bases. The CDR3 runs 14 residues. CDR1 and CDR2 from the germline V gene are SGHRS and YFSETQ. J was trimmed by 3 bases and V by 4 bases; bases with no gene match: 4. This CDR3 is CASSLQGATDTQYF. CDR3 nucleotide sequence: TGCGCCAGCAGCCTTCAGGGGGCGACAGATACGCAGTATTTT.

The chain employs TRBV18 and TRBJ1-5; D unresolved. The CDR3 loop spans 15 amino acids. Germline CDR1 and CDR2: KGHSH and LQKENI. The germline V and J ends were trimmed by 1 base and 6 bases, with 13 bases remaining between them. The CDR3 DNA sequence: TGTGCCAGCTCACCACGCAGCCAGGCGGGTCAGCCCCAGCATTTT. Amino acids: CASSPRSQAGQPQHF.

This clone was recorded once. The V and J genes are TRBV27 and TRBJ2-5; possibly TRBD1 for D (5 bases). CDR1 is MNHEY, CDR2 SMNVEV, per germline (reference sequence). The CDR3 sequence is 13 residues long. V shed 4 bases and J shed 5 bases, with 11 bases lying between them. The CDR3 nucleotides read TGTGCCAGCAGTTATCGACAGAGTGAGACCCAGTACTTC. This encodes CASSYRQSETQYF.

This clone was counted once. The rearrangement links TRBV5-4 to TRBJ2-7; 7 bases agree with TRBD1. Trimming took 5 bases from V and 2 from J; bases not matched to a gene: 7. The CDR3 contains 14 residues. The germline V gene encodes CDR1 SGHNT and CDR2 YYREEE (reference sequence). The CDR3: CASRQQGQPYEQYF. The CDR3 DNA reads as TGTGCCAGCAGACAACAGGGACAGCCCTACGAGCAGTACTTC.

This sequence joins TRBV5-1 and TRBJ2-3; 9 nucleotides match TRBD1. With 4 bases clipped from V and 1 base from J, the junction kept 4 bases outside the gene matches. CDR3 length: 15 residues. Germline CDR1 reads SGHRS; CDR2 reads YFSETQ. CDR3 residues: CASSSGQGRTDTQYF. As DNA, the CDR3 is TGCGCCAGCAGCAGCGGACAGGGGCGCACAGATACGCAGTATTTT.

The J gene is TRBJ1-4, the V gene TRBV10-3, with D unclear. Germline loops: CDR1 ENHRY, CDR2 SYGVKD. CDR3 length: 13 amino acids. The germline V and J ends were trimmed by 5 bases and 8 bases, with 12 bases remaining between them. CDR3 bases: TGTGCCATCAGTCCCGCGGGTGGGGAAAAACTGTTTTTT. Translated: CAISPAGGEKLFF.

The J gene is TRBJ2-3, the V gene TRBV9; D may be TRBD1 (6 bases). From germline, CDR1 is SGDLS and CDR2 YYNGEE. Trimming removed 3 bases from V and 4 bases from J, with 12 bases in between. CDR3 size: 14 residues. CDR3 coding DNA: TGTGCCAGCAGCGCCGGACAGCGACCAGATACGCAGTATTTT. It codes for CASSAGQRPDTQYF. Together with reference TRBV9 and TRBJ2-3, the CDR3 gives the full variable domain: DSGVTQTPKHLITATGQRVTLRCSPRSGDLSVYWYQQSLDQGLQFLIQYYNGEERAKGNILERFSAQQFPDLHSELNLSSLELGDSALYFCASSAGQRPDTQYFGPGTRLTVL.

This sequence joins TRBV28 and TRBJ2-2, with D perhaps matching TRBD1 (6 bases). The V and J ends lost 5 bases and 7 bases respectively, with 17 bases between them. CDR3 length: 15 residues. Germline V lookup: CDR1 MDHEN, CDR2 SYDVKM. CDR3 bases: TGTGCCAGCAGTCGGACAGAGCGGCGGATCGGGGAGCTGTTTTTT. Protein sequence: CASSRTERRIGELFF. Based on the CDR3 plus reference TRBV28 and TRBJ2-2, the full variable domain is DVKVTQSSRYLVKRTGEKVFLECVQDMDHENMFWYRQDPGLGLRLIYFSYDVKMKEKGDIPEGYSVSREKKERFSLILESASTNQTSMYLCASSRTERRIGELFFGEGSRLTVL.

The rearrangement uses TRBV28 and TRBJ1-4, with TRBD1 matching over 12 bases. This CDR3 has 16 residues. CDR1 and CDR2 from the germline V gene are MDHEN and SYDVKM. The junction had 10 bases not matched to a gene; V was cut back by 6 bases and J by 8 bases. The CDR3 spells CASRSSPGQGAEKLFF. CDR3 DNA: TGTGCCAGCAGATCCTCCCCGGGACAGGGGGCCGAAAAACTGTTTTTT.

In its sample, this clone was seen a few times. The chain recombines TRBV18 with TRBJ1-6; TRBD1 matches at 9 bases. Germline V lookup: CDR1 KGHSH, CDR2 LQKENI. V lost 3 bases and J lost 6; bases outside the gene matches: 3. The CDR3 has 15 amino acids. The CDR3 reads CASSPGQGLNSPLHF. CDR3 coding DNA: TGTGCCAGCTCACCGGGACAGGGACTTAATTCACCCCTCCACTTT.

This chain uses TRBV28 with TRBJ1-6; TRBD1 is a possible D gene (6 bases). The CDR3 loop spans 18 amino acids. The germline V and J ends were trimmed by 2 bases and 5 bases, with 19 bases remaining between them. The germline V gene encodes CDR1 MDHEN and CDR2 SYDVKM. CDR3 nucleotides: TGTGCCAGCAGTTTACCGGTCCCGGGGGGGCCGAATAATTCACCCCTCCACTTT. Its translation is CASSLPVPGGPNNSPLHF.

J is TRBJ1-1 and V is TRBV28; D gene ambiguous. Looked up from germline, CDR1 is MDHEN and CDR2 is SYDVKM. Between the trimmed V and J ends, which lost 1 base and 11 bases, there was a span of 8 bases. The CDR3 is 11 amino acids. CDR3 nucleotides: TGTGCCAGCAGTTTATTCTTAGAGGCTTTCTTT. It specifies CASSLFLEAFF.